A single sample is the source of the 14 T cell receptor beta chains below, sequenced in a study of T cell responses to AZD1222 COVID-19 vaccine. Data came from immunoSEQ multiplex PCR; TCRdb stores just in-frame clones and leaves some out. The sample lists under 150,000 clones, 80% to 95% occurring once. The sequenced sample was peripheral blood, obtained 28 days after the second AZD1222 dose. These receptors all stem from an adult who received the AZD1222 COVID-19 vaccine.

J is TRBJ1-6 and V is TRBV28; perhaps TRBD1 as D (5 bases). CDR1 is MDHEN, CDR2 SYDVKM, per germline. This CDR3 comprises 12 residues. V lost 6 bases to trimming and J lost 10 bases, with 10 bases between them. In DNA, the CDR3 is TGTGCCAGCAGGAGGGGAGGCTCACCCCTCCACTTT. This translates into CASRRGGSPLHF.

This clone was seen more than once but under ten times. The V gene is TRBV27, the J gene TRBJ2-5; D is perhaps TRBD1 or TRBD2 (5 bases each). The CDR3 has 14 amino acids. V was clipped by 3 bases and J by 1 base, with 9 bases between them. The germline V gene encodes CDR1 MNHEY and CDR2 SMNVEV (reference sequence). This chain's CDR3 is CASSLGRTQETQYF. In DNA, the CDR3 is TGTGCCAGCAGTTTGGGACGGACCCAAGAGACCCAGTACTTC.

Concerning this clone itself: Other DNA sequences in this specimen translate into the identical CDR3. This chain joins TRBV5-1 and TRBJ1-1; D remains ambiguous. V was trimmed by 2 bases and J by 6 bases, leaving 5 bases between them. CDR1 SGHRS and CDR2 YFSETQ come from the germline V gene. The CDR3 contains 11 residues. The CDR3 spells CASSLGPEAFF. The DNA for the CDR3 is TGCGCCAGCAGCTTAGGACCTGAAGCTTTCTTT.

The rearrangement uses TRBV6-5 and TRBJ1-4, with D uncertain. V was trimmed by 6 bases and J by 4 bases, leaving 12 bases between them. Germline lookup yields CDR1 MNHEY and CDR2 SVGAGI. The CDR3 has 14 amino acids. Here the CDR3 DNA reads TGTGCCAGCAGGGCGGGAGACCGTAATGAAAAACTGTTTTTT. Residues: CASRAGDRNEKLFF.

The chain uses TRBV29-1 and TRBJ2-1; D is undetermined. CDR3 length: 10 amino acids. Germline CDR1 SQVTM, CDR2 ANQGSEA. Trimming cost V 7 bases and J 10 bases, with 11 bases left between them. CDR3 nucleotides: TGCAGCGCCCGACTTGAGGAGCAGTTCTTC. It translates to CSARLEEQFF.

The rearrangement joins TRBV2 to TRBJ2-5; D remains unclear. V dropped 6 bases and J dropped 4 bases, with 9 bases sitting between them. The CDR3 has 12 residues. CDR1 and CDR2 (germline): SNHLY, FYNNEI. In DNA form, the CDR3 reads TGTGCCAGCAGGCCTGGCGGAGAGACCCAGTACTTC. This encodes CASRPGGETQYF.

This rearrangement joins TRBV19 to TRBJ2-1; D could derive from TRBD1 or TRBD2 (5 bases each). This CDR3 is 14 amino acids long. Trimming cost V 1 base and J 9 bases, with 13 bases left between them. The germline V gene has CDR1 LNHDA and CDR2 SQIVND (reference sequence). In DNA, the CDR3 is TGTGCCAGTAGTATAGCGGGTTGGGGGACTGAGCAGTTCTTC. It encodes CASSIAGWGTEQFF.

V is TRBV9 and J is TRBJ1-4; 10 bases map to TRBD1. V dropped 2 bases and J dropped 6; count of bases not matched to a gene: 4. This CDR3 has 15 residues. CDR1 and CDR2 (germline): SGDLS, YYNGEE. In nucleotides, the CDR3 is TGTGCCAGCAGCGTTGCCGGGACAGGGGATGAAAAACTGTTTTTT. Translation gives CASSVAGTGDEKLFF.

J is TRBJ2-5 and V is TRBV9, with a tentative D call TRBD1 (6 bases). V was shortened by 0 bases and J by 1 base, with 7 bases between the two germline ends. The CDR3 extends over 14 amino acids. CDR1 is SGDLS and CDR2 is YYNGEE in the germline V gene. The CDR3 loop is CASSVAGVQETQYF. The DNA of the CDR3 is TGTGCCAGCAGCGTAGCAGGGGTCCAAGAGACCCAGTACTTC.

This chain's CDR3 is CSATVKSGANVLTF. As DNA, the CDR3 is TGCAGCGCTACCGTCAAGTCTGGGGCCAACGTCCTGACTTTC. The rearrangement links TRBV29-1 to TRBJ2-6; D is unclear. CDR3 length: 14 amino acids. Looked up from germline, CDR1 is SQVTM and CDR2 is ANQGSEA. The V end lost 7 bases, the J end lost 1 base, and 11 bases lay between the germline ends.

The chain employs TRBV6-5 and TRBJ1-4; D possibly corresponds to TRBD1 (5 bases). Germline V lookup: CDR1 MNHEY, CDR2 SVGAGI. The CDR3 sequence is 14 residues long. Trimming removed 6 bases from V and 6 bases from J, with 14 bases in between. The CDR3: CASRAAQEYEKLFF. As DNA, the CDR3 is TGTGCCAGCAGGGCCGCACAGGAGTATGAAAAACTGTTTTTT.

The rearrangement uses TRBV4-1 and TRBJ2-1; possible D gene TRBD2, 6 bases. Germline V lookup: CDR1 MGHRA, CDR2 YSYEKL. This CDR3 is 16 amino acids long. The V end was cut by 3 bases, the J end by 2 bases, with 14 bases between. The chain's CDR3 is CASSHVAASPYNEQFF. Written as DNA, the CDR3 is TGCGCCAGCAGCCATGTAGCGGCAAGTCCCTACAATGAGCAGTTCTTC.

CDR3: CASSEVLYEQYF. The CDR3 bases are TGTGCCAGCAGTGAAGTCCTATACGAGCAGTACTTC. V and J are TRBV2 and TRBJ2-7; no definite D call. The CDR3 is made up of 12 amino acids. The germline V and J ends were trimmed by 1 base and 4 bases, with 5 bases remaining between them. Germline-derived CDR1 and CDR2 are SNHLY and FYNNEI. Based on the CDR3 plus reference TRBV2 and TRBJ2-7, the full variable domain is EPEVTQTPSHQVTQMGQEVILRCVPISNHLYFYWYRQILGQKVEFLVSFYNNEISEKSEIFDDQFSVERPDGSNFTLKIRSTKLEDSAMYFCASSEVLYEQYFGPGTRLTVT.

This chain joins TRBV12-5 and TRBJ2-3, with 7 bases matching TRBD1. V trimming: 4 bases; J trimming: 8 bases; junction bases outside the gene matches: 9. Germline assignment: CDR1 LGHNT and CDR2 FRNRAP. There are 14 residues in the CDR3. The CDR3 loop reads CASGWTTGDVTQYF. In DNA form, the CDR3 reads TGTGCTAGTGGTTGGACAACAGGGGACGTTACGCAGTATTTT.